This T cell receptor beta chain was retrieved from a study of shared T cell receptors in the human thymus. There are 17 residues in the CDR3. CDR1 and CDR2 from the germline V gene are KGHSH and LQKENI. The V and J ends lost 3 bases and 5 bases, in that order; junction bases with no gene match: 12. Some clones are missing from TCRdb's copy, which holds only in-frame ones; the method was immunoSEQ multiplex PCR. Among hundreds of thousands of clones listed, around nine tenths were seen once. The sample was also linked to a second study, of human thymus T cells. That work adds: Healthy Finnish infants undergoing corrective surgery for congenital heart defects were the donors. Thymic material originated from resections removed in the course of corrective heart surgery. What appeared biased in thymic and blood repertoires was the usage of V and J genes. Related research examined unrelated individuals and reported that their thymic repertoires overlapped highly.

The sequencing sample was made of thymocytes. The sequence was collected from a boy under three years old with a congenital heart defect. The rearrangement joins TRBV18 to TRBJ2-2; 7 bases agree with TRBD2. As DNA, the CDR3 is TGTGCCAGCTCACCCTCCGCGGCGGGAGCGGGTACCGGGGAGCTGTTTTTT. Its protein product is CASSPSAAGAGTGELFF.